The T cell receptor beta chain described here comes from a study of shared clonotypes between healthy human individuals. Study outcomes and limitations: Represented diversity, genetic and exposure-history alike, was limited by few donors. It was only blood that was sampled, and tissue repertoires likely differ.

Points on this clone: What it binds is unknown.

The method was immunoSEQ multiplex PCR; TCRdb's version includes in-frame clones alone and lacks a portion of them. This table has roughly 500,000 clones, approximately 81% appearing once. This CDR3 has 14 amino acids. Trimming cost V 5 bases and J 0 bases, with 8 bases left between them. The germline V gene has CDR1 LNHDA and CDR2 SQIVND (reference sequence). Genomic DNA of unsorted samples came from tens of millions of PBMCs. The sequenced sample was PBMCs. The V and J genes are TRBV19 and TRBJ2-1; D is perhaps TRBD1 (6 bases). The clonotype comes from a woman aged 40-49 years in good health. Some clones in this sample may be carry-over from other donors' samples. The CDR3 is CASSRQVSYNEQFF. The DNA of the CDR3 is TGTGCCAGTAGTCGACAGGTCTCCTACAATGAGCAGTTCTTC.